The present entry profiles one T cell receptor beta chain with its context. Clones were sequenced by immunoSEQ multiplex PCR, and TCRdb holds only the in-frame ones, with some missing. The sample holds around 230,000 clones, approximately 90% seen once. This entry is derived from a study of blood T cell repertoires in COVID-19. V lost 6 bases and J 8 bases, leaving 4 bases between the germline ends. Per the germline V gene, CDR1 is LNHDA and CDR2 is SQIVND (reference sequence). This CDR3 comprises 9 residues. For recovered donors of Cohort 3, there were two negative PCRs, clearance, or symptom resolution.

Sequencing was performed on PBMCs or T cells enriched from blood (not recorded which). The chain has TRBV19 and TRBJ1-2, with D hard to call. The sequence derives from a woman between 25 and 40 years old who had recovered from COVID-19. The CDR3 DNA follows: TGTGCCAGTAGGCGGGGCTACACCTTC. This encodes CASRRGYTF.